Here is one TCR beta chain with its context. Antigen specificity is unknown. The data were produced by immunoSEQ multiplex PCR, yet TCRdb's version contains in-frame clones alone and is incomplete. Here the sample spans 80,000 to 100,000 clones, roughly four fifths being singletons. Each patient relapsed following autologous stem cell transplantation, and prior brentuximab vedotin exposure differed. Classifying best responses yielded complete response, partial response or progressive disease. This sample is drawn from a study of PD-1 blockade in classical Hodgkin lymphoma. Findings of the study overall: Whoever responded completely had baseline diversity much like that seen in newly diagnosed patients. Researchers reported that CD4+ TCR diversity, though not CD8+, rose significantly by C4D1. It was reported that newly diagnosed patients had less baseline TCR diversity than healthy donors.

This receptor was obtained from a human donor with classical Hodgkin lymphoma. The sequencing used peripheral blood mononuclear cells (PBMCs), collected before the second cycle of nivolumab.

CDR3 DNA: TGTGCCAGCACCAGGGGGTGGGGGGCTAATTCACCCCTCCACTTT. It specifies CASTRGWGANSPLHF. The gene calls are TRBV6-5 and TRBJ1-6; 7 bases are shared with TRBD1. Germline V gene data show CDR1 as MNHEY and CDR2 as SVGAGI. This CDR3 has 15 residues. With V trimmed by 7 bases and J by 6 bases, 9 bases remained unmatched.